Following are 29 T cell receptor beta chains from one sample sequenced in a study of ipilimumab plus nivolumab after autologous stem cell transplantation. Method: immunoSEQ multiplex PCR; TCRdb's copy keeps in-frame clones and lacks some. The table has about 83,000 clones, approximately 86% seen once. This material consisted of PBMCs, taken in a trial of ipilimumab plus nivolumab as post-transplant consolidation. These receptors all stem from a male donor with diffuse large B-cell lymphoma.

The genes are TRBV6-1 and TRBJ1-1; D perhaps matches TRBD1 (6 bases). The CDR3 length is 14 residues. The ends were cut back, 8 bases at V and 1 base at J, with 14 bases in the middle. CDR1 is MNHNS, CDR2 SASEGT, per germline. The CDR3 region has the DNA TGTGCCAGCGTAGCAGGGGATTCGAACACTGAAGCTTTCTTT. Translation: CASVAGDSNTEAFF.

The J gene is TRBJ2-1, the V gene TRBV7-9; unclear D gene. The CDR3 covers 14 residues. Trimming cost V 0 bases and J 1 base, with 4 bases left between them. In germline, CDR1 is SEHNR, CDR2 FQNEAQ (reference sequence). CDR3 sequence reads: CASSLAGSYNEQFF. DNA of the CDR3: TGTGCCAGCAGCTTAGCGGGGTCCTACAATGAGCAGTTCTTC.

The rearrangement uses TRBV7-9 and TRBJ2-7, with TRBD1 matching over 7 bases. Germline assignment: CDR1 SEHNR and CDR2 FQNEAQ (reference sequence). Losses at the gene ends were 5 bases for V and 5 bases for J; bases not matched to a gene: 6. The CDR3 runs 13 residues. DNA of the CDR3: TGTGCCAGCAGCGAGACAGGGTTAGACGAGCAGTACTTC. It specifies CASSETGLDEQYF.

CDR3 in DNA: TGTGCCAGCAGTCCCCGGCCTCGGACAGGGGATGACGAGCAGTACTTC. Its translation is CASSPRPRTGDDEQYF. The chain combines TRBV27 with TRBJ2-7, with TRBD1 matching over 9 bases. The CDR3 spans 16 residues. Germline CDR1 and CDR2: MNHEY and SMNVEV (reference sequence). Trimming took 5 bases from V and 5 from J; bases not matched to a gene: 13.

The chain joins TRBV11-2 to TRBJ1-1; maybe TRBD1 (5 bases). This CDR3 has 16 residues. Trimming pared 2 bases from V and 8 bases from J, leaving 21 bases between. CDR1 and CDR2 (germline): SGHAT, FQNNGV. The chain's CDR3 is CASSLSPSGGRREAFF. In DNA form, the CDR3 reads TGTGCCAGCAGCTTATCACCCTCGGGGGGGAGGCGGGAAGCTTTCTTT.

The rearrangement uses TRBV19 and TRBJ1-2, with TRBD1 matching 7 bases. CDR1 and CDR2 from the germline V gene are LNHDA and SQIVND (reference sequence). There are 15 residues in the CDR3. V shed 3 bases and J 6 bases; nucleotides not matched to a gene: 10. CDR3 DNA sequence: TGTGCCAGTAGTATGGACCTAGACAGGGTCAATGGCTACACCTTC. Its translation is CASSMDLDRVNGYTF.

CDR3 sequence (DNA): TGTGCCAGCAGCCCCCGAGCGGCGGGGCTCTACAATGAGCAGTTCTTC. It specifies CASSPRAAGLYNEQFF. The gene calls are TRBV7-2 and TRBJ2-1; D may be TRBD2 (6 bases). In germline, CDR1 is SGHTA, CDR2 FQGNSA. The CDR3 has 16 residues. Trimming removed 5 bases from V and 3 bases from J, with 17 bases in between.

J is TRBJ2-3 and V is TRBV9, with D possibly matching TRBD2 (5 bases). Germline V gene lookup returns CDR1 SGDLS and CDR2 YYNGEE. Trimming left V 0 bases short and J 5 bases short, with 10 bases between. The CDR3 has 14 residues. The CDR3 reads CASSVGTGLDTQYF. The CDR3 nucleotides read TGTGCCAGCAGCGTAGGAACGGGGTTAGATACGCAGTATTTT. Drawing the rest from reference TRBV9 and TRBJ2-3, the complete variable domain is DSGVTQTPKHLITATGQRVTLRCSPRSGDLSVYWYQQSLDQGLQFLIQYYNGEERAKGNILERFSAQQFPDLHSELNLSSLELGDSALYFCASSVGTGLDTQYFGPGTRLTVL.

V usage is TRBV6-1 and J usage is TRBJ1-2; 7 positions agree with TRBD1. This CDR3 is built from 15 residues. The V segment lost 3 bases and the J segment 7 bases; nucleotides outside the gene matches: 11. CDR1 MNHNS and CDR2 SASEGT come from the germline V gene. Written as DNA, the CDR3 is TGTGCCAGCAGTGATCCTGGTTCAGGGGGGATTGGCTACACCTTC. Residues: CASSDPGSGGIGYTF.

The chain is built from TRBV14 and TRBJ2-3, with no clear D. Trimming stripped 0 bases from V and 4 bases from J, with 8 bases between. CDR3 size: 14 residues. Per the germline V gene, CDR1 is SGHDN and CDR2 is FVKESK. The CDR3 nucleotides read TGTGCCAGCAGCCAAGACAGGTCGGCAGATACGCAGTATTTT. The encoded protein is CASSQDRSADTQYF.

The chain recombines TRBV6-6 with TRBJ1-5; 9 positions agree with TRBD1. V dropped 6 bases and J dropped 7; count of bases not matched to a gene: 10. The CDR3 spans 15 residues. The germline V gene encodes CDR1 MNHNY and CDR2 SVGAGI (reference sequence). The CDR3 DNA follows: TGTGCCAGCAGCCTTACCGGGACAGGGTTGCAGCCCCAGCATTTT. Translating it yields CASSLTGTGLQPQHF.

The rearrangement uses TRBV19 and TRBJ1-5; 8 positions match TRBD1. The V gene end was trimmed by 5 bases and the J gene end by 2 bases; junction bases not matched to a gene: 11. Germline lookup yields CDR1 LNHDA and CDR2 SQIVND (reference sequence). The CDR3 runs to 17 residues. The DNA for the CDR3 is TGTGCCAGTAGTCCGCGGCGGACAGGGTCGCGCAATCAGCCCCAGCATTTT. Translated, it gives CASSPRRTGSRNQPQHF.

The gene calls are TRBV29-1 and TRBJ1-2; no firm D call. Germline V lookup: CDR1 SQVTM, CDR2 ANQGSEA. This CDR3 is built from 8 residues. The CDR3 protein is CSGDGYTF. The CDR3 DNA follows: TGCAGTGGCGATGGCTACACCTTC.

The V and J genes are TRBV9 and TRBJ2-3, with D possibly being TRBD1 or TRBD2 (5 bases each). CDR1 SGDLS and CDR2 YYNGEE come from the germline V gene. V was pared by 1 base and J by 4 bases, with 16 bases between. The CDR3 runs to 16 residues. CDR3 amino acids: CASSVRGGSRPDTQYF. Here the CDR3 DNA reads TGTGCCAGCAGCGTAAGGGGCGGGTCACGCCCAGATACGCAGTATTTT.

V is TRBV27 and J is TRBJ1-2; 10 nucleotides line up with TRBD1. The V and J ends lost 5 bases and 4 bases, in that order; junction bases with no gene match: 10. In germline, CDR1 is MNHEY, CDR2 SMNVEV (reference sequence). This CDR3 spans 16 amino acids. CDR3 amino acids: CASSLKDRGPGYGYTF. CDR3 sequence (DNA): TGTGCCAGCAGTCTCAAAGACAGGGGGCCAGGCTATGGCTACACCTTC.

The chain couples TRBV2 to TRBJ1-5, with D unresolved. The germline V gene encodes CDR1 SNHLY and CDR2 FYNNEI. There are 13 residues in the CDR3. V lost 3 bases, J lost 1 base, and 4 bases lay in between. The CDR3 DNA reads TGTGCCAGCAGTGATCTCAGCAATCAGCCCCAGCATTTT. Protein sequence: CASSDLSNQPQHF.

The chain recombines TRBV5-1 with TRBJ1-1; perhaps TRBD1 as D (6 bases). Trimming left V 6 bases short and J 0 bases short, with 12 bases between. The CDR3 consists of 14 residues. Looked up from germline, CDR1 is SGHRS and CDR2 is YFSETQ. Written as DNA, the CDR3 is TGCGCCAGCACGAGGGACACTGTGAACACTGAAGCTTTCTTT. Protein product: CASTRDTVNTEAFF.

CDR3 nucleotides: TGCGCCAGCAGCTTGCCCGGTGCTAGCGGGGCCGATGAGCAGTTCTTC. Translated: CASSLPGASGADEQFF. The chain combines TRBV5-1 with TRBJ2-1, with 9 bases lining up with TRBD2. After removal of 1 base from V and 8 bases from J, the junction contained 10 bases not matched to a gene. CDR1 SGHRS and CDR2 YFSETQ come from the germline V gene. The CDR3 spans 16 residues. The full variable domain, rest sourced from reference TRBV5-1 and TRBJ2-1, is KAGVTQTPRYLIKTRGQQVTLSCSPISGHRSVSWYQQTPGQGLQFLFEYFSETQRNKGNFPGRFSGRQFSNSRSEMNVSTLELGDSALYLCASSLPGASGADEQFFGPGTRLTVL.

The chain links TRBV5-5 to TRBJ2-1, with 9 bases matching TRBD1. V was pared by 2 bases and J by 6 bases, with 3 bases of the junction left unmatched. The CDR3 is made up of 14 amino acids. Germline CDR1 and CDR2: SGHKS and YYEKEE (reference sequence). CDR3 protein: CASSLRDRANEQFF. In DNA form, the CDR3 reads TGTGCCAGCAGCTTACGGGACAGGGCCAATGAGCAGTTCTTC.

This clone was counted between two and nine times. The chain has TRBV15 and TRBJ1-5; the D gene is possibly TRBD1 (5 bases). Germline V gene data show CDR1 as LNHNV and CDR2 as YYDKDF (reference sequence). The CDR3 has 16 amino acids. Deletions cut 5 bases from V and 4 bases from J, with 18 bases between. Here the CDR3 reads CATSSREGVRNQPQHF. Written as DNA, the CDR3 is TGTGCCACCAGCTCGCGTGAAGGGGTAAGAAATCAGCCCCAGCATTTT.

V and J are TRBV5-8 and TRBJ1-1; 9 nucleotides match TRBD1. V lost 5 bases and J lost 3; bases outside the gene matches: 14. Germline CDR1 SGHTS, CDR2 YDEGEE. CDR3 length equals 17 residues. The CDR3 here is CASRKTGTGFYHTEAFF. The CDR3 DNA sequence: TGTGCCAGCAGAAAGACCGGGACAGGGTTTTATCACACTGAAGCTTTCTTT.

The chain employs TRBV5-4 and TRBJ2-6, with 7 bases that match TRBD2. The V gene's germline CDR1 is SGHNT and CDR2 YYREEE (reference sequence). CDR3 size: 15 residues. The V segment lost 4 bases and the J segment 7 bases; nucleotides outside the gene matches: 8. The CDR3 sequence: CASSPRREGANVLTF. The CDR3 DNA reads TGTGCCAGCAGCCCCAGAAGGGAGGGCGCCAACGTCCTGACTTTC.

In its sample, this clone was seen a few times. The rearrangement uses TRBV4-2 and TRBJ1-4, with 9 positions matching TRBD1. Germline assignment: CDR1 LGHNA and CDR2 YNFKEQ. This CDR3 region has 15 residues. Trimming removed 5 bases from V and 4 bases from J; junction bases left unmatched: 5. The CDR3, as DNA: TGTGCCAGCAGCGTACAGGGGGCCCTTAATGAAAAACTGTTTTTT. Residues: CASSVQGALNEKLFF.

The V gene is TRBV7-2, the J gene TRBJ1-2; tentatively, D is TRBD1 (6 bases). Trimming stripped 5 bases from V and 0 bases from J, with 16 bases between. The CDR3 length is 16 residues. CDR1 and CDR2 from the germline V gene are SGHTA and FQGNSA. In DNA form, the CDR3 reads TGTGCCAGCAGCCCCAGAGGTGGGGGCGCTAACTATGGCTACACCTTC. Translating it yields CASSPRGGGANYGYTF.

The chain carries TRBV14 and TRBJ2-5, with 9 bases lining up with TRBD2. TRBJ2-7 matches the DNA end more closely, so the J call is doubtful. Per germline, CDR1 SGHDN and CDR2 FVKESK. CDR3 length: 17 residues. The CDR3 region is CASSQGLLRGGSLEQYF. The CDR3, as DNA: TGTGCCAGCAGCCAAGGGCTACTGCGGGGGGGCTCCCTCGAGCAGTACTTC.

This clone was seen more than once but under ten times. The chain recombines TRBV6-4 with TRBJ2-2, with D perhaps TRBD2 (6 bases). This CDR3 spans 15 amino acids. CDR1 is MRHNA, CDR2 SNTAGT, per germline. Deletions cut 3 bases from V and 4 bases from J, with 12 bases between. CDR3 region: CASSEEGYGTGELFF. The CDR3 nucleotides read TGTGCCAGCAGTGAGGAGGGGTACGGCACCGGGGAGCTGTTTTTT.

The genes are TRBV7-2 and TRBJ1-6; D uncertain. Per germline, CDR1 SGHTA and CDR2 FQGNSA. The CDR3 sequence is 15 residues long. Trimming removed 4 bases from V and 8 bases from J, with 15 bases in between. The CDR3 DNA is TGTGCCAGCAGCTCTAGATATGGGCGGGATTCACCCCTCCACTTT. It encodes CASSSRYGRDSPLHF.

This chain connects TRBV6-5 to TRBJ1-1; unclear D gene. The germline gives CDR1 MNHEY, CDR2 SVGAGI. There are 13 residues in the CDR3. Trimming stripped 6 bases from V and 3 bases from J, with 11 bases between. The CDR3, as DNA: TGTGCCAGCAGATCGGACGGATACACTGAAGCTTTCTTT. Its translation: CASRSDGYTEAFF.

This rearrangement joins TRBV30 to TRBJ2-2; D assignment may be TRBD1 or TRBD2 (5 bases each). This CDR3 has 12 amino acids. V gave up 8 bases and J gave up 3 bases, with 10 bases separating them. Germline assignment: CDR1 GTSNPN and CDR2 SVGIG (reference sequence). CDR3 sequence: CAGWGYTGELFF. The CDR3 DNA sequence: TGTGCCGGCTGGGGGTACACCGGGGAGCTGTTTTTT.